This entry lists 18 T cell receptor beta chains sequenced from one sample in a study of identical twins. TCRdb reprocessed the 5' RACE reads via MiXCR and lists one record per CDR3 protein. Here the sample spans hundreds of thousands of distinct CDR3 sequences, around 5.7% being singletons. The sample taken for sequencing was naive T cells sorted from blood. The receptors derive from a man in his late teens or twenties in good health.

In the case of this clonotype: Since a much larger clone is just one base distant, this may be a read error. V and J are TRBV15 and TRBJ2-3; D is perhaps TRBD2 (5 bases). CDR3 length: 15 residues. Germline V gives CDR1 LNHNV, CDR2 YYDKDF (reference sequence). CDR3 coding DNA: TGTGCCACCAGCAGAACACCACTAGAGGAAGATAAGCAGTATTTT. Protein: CATSRTPLEEDKQYF.

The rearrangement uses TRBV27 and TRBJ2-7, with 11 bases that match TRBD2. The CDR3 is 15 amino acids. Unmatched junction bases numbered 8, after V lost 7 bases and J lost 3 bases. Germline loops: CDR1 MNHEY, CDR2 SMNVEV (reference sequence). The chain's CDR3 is CASTPSGRPDYEQYF. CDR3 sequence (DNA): TGTGCCAGCACCCCTAGCGGGAGGCCCGACTACGAGCAGTACTTC.

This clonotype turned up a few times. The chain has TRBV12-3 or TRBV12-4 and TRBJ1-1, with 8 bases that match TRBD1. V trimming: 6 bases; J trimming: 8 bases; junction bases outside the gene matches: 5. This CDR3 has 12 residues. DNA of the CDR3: TGTGCCAGCAGGGGGGACAGGCCAGAAGCTTTCTTT. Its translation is CASRGDRPEAFF.

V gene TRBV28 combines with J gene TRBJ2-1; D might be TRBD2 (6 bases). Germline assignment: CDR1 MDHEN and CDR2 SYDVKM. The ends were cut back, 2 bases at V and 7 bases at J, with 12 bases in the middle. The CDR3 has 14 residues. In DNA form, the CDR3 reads TGTGCCAGCAGTTTAGCGGGACGGGATAATGAGCAGTTCTTC. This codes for CASSLAGRDNEQFF.

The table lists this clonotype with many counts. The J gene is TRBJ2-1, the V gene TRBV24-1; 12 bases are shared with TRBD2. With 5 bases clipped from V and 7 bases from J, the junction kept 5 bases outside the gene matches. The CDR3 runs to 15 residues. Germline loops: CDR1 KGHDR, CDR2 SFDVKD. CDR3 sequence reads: CATSVWTSGVNEQFF. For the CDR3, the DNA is TGTGCCACCAGTGTATGGACTAGCGGGGTTAATGAGCAGTTCTTC.

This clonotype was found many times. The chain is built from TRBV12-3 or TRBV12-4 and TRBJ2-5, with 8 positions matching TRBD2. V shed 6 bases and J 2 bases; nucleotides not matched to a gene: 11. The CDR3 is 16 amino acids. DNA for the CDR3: TGTGCCAGCAGGGGCCTTGCGGGGGGATTGCAAGAGACCCAGTACTTC. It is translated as CASRGLAGGLQETQYF.

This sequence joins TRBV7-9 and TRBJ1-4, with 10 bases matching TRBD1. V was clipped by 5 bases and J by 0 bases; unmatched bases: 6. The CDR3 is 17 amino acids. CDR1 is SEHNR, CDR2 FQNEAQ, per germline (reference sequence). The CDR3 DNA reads TGTGCCAGCAGCCGGGACAGGGGAACGGCAACTAATGAAAAACTGTTTTTT. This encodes CASSRDRGTATNEKLFF.

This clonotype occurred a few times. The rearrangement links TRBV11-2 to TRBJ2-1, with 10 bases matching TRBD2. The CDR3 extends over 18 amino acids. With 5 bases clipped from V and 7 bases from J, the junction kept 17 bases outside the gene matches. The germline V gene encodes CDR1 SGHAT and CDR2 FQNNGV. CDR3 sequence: CASSTVSRAGGPVNEQFF. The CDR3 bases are TGTGCCAGCAGCACCGTGAGTCGAGCGGGAGGGCCAGTAAATGAGCAGTTCTTC.

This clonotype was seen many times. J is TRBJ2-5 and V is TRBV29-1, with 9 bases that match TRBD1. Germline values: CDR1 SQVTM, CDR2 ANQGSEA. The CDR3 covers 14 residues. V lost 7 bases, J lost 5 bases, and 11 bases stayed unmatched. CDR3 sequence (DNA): TGCAGCGCAGAGCCGGGACAGGGATGGGAGACCCAGTACTTC. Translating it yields CSAEPGQGWETQYF.

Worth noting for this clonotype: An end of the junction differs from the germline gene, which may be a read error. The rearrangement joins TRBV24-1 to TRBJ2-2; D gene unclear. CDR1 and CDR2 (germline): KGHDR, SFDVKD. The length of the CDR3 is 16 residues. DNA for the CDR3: TGTGCCACCAGTGGTTTGAACGGACCCAACACCGGGGAGCTGTTTTTT. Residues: CATSGLNGPNTGELFF.

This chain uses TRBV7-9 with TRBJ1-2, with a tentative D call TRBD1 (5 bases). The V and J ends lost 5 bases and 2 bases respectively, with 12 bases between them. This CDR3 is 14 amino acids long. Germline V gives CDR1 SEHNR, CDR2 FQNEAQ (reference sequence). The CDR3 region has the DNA TGTGCCAGCAGCATGGACACCAGAAACTATGGCTACACCTTC. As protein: CASSMDTRNYGYTF.

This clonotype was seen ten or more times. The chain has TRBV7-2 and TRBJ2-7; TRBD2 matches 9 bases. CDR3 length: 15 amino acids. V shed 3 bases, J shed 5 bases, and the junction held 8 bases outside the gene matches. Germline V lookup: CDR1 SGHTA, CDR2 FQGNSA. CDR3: CASSFVWLAGNEQYF. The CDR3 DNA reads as TGTGCCAGCAGCTTTGTATGGCTAGCGGGAAACGAGCAGTACTTC.

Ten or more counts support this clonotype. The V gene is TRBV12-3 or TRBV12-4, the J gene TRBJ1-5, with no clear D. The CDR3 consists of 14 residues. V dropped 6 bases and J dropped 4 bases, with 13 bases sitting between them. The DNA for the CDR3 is TGTGCCAGCAGCCGTGGCGGAAGAAATCAGCCCCAGCATTTT. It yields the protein CASSRGGRNQPQHF.

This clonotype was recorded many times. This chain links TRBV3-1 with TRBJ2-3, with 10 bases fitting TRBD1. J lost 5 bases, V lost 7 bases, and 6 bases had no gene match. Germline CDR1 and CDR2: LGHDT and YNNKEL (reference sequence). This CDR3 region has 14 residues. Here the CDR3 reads CASNPGQGIDTQYF. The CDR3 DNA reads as TGTGCCAGCAACCCGGGACAGGGGATAGATACGCAGTATTTT.

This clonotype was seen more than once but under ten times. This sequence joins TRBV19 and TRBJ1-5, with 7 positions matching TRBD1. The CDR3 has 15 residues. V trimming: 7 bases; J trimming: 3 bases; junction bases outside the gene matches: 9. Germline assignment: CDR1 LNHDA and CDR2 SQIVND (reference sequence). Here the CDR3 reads CASTVSDRVNQPQHF. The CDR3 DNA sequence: TGTGCCAGTACCGTCTCCGACAGGGTCAATCAGCCCCAGCATTTT. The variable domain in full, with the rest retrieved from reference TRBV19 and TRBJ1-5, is DGGITQSPKYLFRKEGQNVTLSCEQNLNHDAMYWYRQDPGQGLRLIYYSQIVNDFQKGDIAEGYSVSREKKESFPLTVTSAQKNPTAFYLCASTVSDRVNQPQHFGDGTRLSIL.

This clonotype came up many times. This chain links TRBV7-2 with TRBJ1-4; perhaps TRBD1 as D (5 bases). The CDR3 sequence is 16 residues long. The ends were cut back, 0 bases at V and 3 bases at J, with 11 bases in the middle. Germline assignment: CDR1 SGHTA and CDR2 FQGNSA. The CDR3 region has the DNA TGTGCCAGCAGCTTAGCGGGGGTTGCAGCTAATGAAAAACTGTTTTTT. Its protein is CASSLAGVAANEKLFF.

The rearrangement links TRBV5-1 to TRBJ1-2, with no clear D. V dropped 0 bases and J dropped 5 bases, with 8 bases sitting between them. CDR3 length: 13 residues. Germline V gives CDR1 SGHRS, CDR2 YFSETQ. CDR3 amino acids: CASSLGPEYGYTF. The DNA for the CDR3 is TGCGCCAGCAGCTTGGGACCGGAGTATGGCTACACCTTC.

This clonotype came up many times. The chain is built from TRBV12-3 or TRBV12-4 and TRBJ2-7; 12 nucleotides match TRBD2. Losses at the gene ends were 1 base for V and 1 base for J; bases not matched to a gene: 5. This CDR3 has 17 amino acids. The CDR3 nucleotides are TGTGCCAGCAGTTTAGGGGCTAGCGGGAGGGTATCCTACGAGCAGTACTTC. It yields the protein CASSLGASGRVSYEQYF.